This T cell receptor (beta chain) was captured in a study of blood T cell repertoires in COVID-19. Original handling: Amplification with reference gene primers provided the estimates of nucleated cell counts. Profiled with immunoSEQ multiplex PCR; TCRdb holds only in-frame clones, not every one. Clone size and V and J calls were adopted from that table, with D and trimming inferred from the DNA. The sample lists around 300,000 clones, 89% occurring once. J lost 5 bases, V lost 6 bases, and 10 bases had no gene match. The CDR3 has 15 residues. Germline V gives CDR1 MNHNY, CDR2 SVGAGI (reference sequence).

The clonotype comes from a man aged 50 to 60 with acute or convalescent COVID-19. Material: peripheral blood. The gene calls are TRBV6-6 and TRBJ2-5; 9 bases line up with TRBD1. The CDR3 DNA reads as TGTGCCAGCAGGGAGAACAGGGGGCGCTTTGAGACCCAGTACTTC. It encodes CASRENRGRFETQYF.